This T cell receptor (beta chain) was obtained from a study of regulatory T cells in long-lasting Graves disease (dated by TCRdb to the early 2020s). Some background on the complete study: Persistent Graves' disease was defined as persistently positive TSH receptor autoantibodies together with antithyroid drug treatment for over 5 years. Antithyroid drugs had been taken for about 9.7 years on average by persistent Graves' disease patients in the clinical cohort. The study was conducted in China and was registered as a clinical trial. A total of around 35 samples underwent TCR sequencing: around 13 from persistent and roughly 20 from newly diagnosed Graves' disease patients. Patients with persistent Graves' disease were compared with patients with newly diagnosed Graves' disease using TCR sequencing and RNA sequencing of peripheral blood.

What this sample's time point label stands for: persistent/refractory GD, antithyroid drugs over 5 years with positive TRAb. RNA was extracted from PBMCs in TRIzol for both TCR sequencing and RNA sequencing. Graves' disease was diagnosed according to American Thyroid Association guidelines. Recruitment of patients was carried out at an endocrinology department in Xi'an, China. From each patient, nine milliliters of peripheral blood was collected into an EDTA anticoagulant tube. Ficoll Paque Plus density gradient separation was used to isolate PBMCs, and no additional T cell sorting was done. An Agilent 2100 Bioanalyzer and agarose gel were used to check RNA quality, while a NanoDrop 2000 measured RNA concentration. What the study reported, not specific to this receptor: Lower TCR Shannon entropy and fewer highly expanded clones were observed in persistent Graves' disease patients than in newly diagnosed patients, which suggested clonal expansion. Only the TCR beta chain was sequenced and analyzed. As a limitation, the authors acknowledged that the small sample size may reduce accuracy. Persistent disease showed preferential use of TRBV28, TRBJ1-2 and TRBJ2-5, whereas newly diagnosed disease favored TRBV20-1 and TRBJ2-1. A larger number of public clonotypes was shared among persistent patients (around 2,500) than among newly diagnosed patients (roughly 970). Only peripheral blood was studied, because thyroid tissue, the primary lesion, was inaccessible.

As regards this clonotype: The specificity of this receptor is unknown. Nothing much larger sits one base from this clone, and base qualities are not available.

CDR1 LGHDT and CDR2 YNNKEL were looked up in the germline V gene (reference sequence). V loses 4 bases, J loses 3 bases, and the germline ends lie 10 bases apart. From the cysteine through the phenylalanine, the CDR3 covers 13 amino acids. Only the CDR3 portion is preserved as DNA: 39 bases, with reading frame beginning at the first base. Libraries were made using multiplex PCR. The sequencing machine was an Illumina HiSeq 4000. iRepertoire HTBI primers and Arm-PCR amplification of CDR3 regions were used to construct TCR beta libraries. Before sequencing, the PCR products went through gel purification. In the original analysis: Gene usage analysis of CDR3 amino acid clonotypes relied on the roughly 64 TRBV and more than twelve TRBJ segments identified across samples. COPE and FqMerger were used to merge the filtered high-quality paired reads into contigs. BLAST was used to align contigs to IMGT TRBV, TRBD and TRBJ reference genes, and CDR3 was defined according to IMGT. Any clonotype with a frequency above 0.1% was counted as a highly expanded clone. Shannon entropy served as the measure of repertoire diversity, while the Gini coefficient captured V-J evenness. A clonotype found in more than one individual was treated as public. TCRdb trimmed public reads at Q25 via fastp, called clones via MiXCR and kept in-frame beta chains. Entries are consolidated by CDR3 protein sequence, retaining the most common genes and DNA. The V and J calls come from TCRdb's annotation, not from the publication. Here the sample has fewer than 400,000 distinct CDR3 sequences; less than 25% occur a single time. The biggest ten clones account for about 20% of the sample.

The rearrangement combines TRBV3-1 with TRBJ2-7, and possibly TRBD1, on 5 matching bases. The sample consisted of peripheral blood mononuclear cells (PBMCs), taken when the disease was refractory, from a patient treated with antithyroid drugs. The receptor comes from a female donor with Graves disease. The DNA sequence follows: TGTGCCAGCAGCCTTAAGGGGTTCTACGAGCAGTACTTC. Its product reads: CASSLKGFYEQYF.